These 20 T cell receptor beta chains originate from one sample sequenced in a study of post-analysis software for immune sequencing data. The antigens these receptors bind are not known. General study results and limits: Elevated frequency relative to controls characterized several TRBV segments in patients, TRBV5-6, TRBV5-1 and TRBV20-1 among them.

Incorporated into the TCR beta cDNA libraries were unique molecular identifiers, which served to reduce PCR and sequencing biases. TCRdb processed the PCR reads anew with MiXCR; each CDR3 protein has one entry. The repertoire includes roughly 600,000 distinct CDR3 sequences, roughly 45% of them detected once, and more than 1.5% sits in the top ten. Material for sequencing was blood. These receptors originate from a girl under 18 with multiple sclerosis.

This clonotype was counted only a few times. The V call is TRBV12-3 or TRBV12-4, the J call TRBJ1-2; a possible D gene is TRBD1 (5 bases). The V and J ends lost 2 bases and 5 bases respectively, with 9 bases between them. This CDR3 comprises 13 residues. This chain's CDR3 is CASSLPGIYGYTF. CDR3 nucleotides: TGTGCCAGCAGTTTACCAGGGATATATGGCTACACCTTC.

The rearrangement joins TRBV2 to TRBJ1-1; D is unclear. There are 12 residues in the CDR3. Germline lookup yields CDR1 SNHLY and CDR2 FYNNEI. The V end was cut by 6 bases, the J end by 5 bases, with 10 bases between. For the CDR3, the DNA is TGTGCCAGCAGGGTCGGTCGAACTGAAGCTTTCTTT. Protein: CASRVGRTEAFF.

This clonotype was detected once. The CDR3 protein is CSARDGHRVLREKLFF. DNA of the CDR3: TGCAGTGCTAGAGACGGCCACAGGGTACTAAGAGAAAAACTGTTTTTT. The V gene is TRBV20-1, the J gene TRBJ1-4, with a tentative D call TRBD1 (6 bases). Per the germline V gene, CDR1 is DFQATT and CDR2 is SNEGSKA (reference sequence). This CDR3 is 16 amino acids long. V lost 0 bases to trimming and J lost 8 bases, with 19 bases between them.

The chain uses TRBV7-8 and TRBJ2-7, with a possible D match to TRBD2 (7 bases). CDR3 length: 16 amino acids. Germline CDR1 SGHVS, CDR2 FQNEAQ. V gave up 5 bases and J gave up 7 bases, with 24 bases separating them. CDR3 bases: TGTGCCAGCAGCGGGGGCGGGGGCACAGGTGGGAATGAGCAGTACTTC. Protein product: CASSGGGGTGGNEQYF. Combining the CDR3 with reference TRBV7-8 and TRBJ2-7 gives the whole variable domain GAGVSQSPRYKVAKRGQDVALRCDPISGHVSLFWYQQALGQGPEFLTYFQNEAQLDKSGLPSDRFFAERPEGSVSTLKIQRTQQEDSAVYLCASSGGGGTGGNEQYFGPGTRLTVT.

The chain has TRBV7-2 and TRBJ1-2; D might be TRBD1 (5 bases). Trimming shortened V by 5 bases and J by 3 bases, and 16 bases separated the two germline ends. This CDR3 has 15 amino acids. The germline gives CDR1 SGHTA, CDR2 FQGNSA. CDR3 sequence (DNA): TGTGCCAGCAGCAAATACCGGGACGGGGACTATGGCTACACCTTC. This translates into CASSKYRDGDYGYTF.

CDR3 residues: CAIKPGLAGQETQYF. The DNA for the CDR3 is TGTGCCATCAAACCGGGACTAGCGGGCCAAGAGACCCAGTACTTC. The genes are TRBV10-3 and TRBJ2-5; 12 nucleotides agree with TRBD2. J lost 1 base, V lost 7 bases, and 4 bases had no gene match. Germline values: CDR1 ENHRY, CDR2 SYGVKD. The CDR3 contains 15 residues.

The V call is TRBV6-6, the J call TRBJ2-3; TRBD1 aligns across 9 bases. The germline V gene encodes CDR1 MNHNY and CDR2 SVGAGI (reference sequence). V was pared by 8 bases and J by 3 bases, with 12 bases of the junction left unmatched. This CDR3 region has 16 residues. The CDR3: CASGSLGQGNTDTQYF. DNA of the CDR3: TGTGCCAGCGGATCCCTGGGACAGGGCAATACAGATACGCAGTATTTT.

This clonotype turned up a few times. The genes are TRBV27 and TRBJ2-7; weak D call: TRBD1 (6 bases). Trimming removed 3 bases from V and 9 bases from J, with 15 bases in between. From germline, CDR1 is MNHEY and CDR2 SMNVEV (reference sequence). The CDR3 runs to 13 residues. As DNA, the CDR3 is TGTGCCAGCAGTTTCTCCTTAGAACAGGGGCAGTACTTC. Encoded protein: CASSFSLEQGQYF.

This rearrangement joins TRBV12-3 or TRBV12-4 to TRBJ2-1; no definite D call. Between the trimmed V and J ends, which lost 1 base and 3 bases, there was a span of 7 bases. The CDR3 has 14 amino acids. The CDR3 loop is CASSLEPNYNEQFF. DNA for the CDR3: TGTGCCAGCAGTTTAGAACCCAACTACAATGAGCAGTTCTTC.

V gene TRBV11-2 combines with J gene TRBJ1-2; D remains ambiguous. The CDR3 runs to 12 residues. V lost 5 bases and J lost 4, with 8 bases in between. CDR1 and CDR2 (germline): SGHAT, FQNNGV. CDR3 sequence reads: CASSANLYGYTF. The DNA for the CDR3 is TGTGCCAGCAGCGCCAACCTCTATGGCTACACCTTC.

The chain is built from TRBV7-9 and TRBJ1-2; D remains unclear. V dropped 0 bases and J dropped 4 bases, with 3 bases sitting between them. Germline CDR1 reads SEHNR; CDR2 reads FQNEAQ (reference sequence). The CDR3 loop spans 12 amino acids. CDR3 in DNA: TGTGCCAGCAGCTTAGCCCCCTATGGCTACACCTTC. Translating it yields CASSLAPYGYTF.

A few counts support this clonotype. This chain connects TRBV4-1 to TRBJ2-1, with 7 positions matching TRBD2. The CDR3 covers 16 residues. The V and J ends lost 3 bases and 5 bases, in that order; junction bases with no gene match: 10. In germline, CDR1 is MGHRA, CDR2 YSYEKL. This CDR3 reads CASSQATSVNNNEQFF. The DNA for the CDR3 is TGCGCCAGCAGCCAGGCCACTAGCGTAAACAACAATGAGCAGTTCTTC.

This sequence joins TRBV6-5 and TRBJ2-3; 8 bases map to TRBD1. V was pared by 8 bases and J by 4 bases, with 8 bases of the junction left unmatched. The CDR3 consists of 14 residues. From germline, CDR1 is MNHEY and CDR2 SVGAGI. The CDR3 sequence is CASSTTGVSDTQYF. For the CDR3, the DNA is TGTGCCAGCTCGACGACAGGGGTTTCAGATACGCAGTATTTT.

Worth noting for this clonotype: A read error may explain this, as a much larger clone is one base away. The chain joins TRBV10-3 to TRBJ2-5, with D tentatively TRBD2 (5 bases). CDR1 and CDR2 from the germline V gene are ENHRY and SYGVKD. This CDR3 has 14 residues. V lost 6 bases and J 2 bases, leaving 13 bases between the germline ends. This chain's CDR3 is CAIRDGGGQETQYF. Written as DNA, the CDR3 is TGTGCCATCAGGGACGGCGGAGGTCAAGAGACCCAGTACTTC.

This sequence joins TRBV5-1 and TRBJ1-4, with D possibly being TRBD1 (5 bases). The V gene lost 3 bases and the J gene lost 10 bases, with 16 bases spanning the gap. The CDR3 is 14 residues long. Germline V gene sequence: CDR1 SGHRS, CDR2 YFSETQ. The chain's CDR3 is CASSSGGLEGKLFF. CDR3 DNA: TGCGCCAGCAGCTCTGGGGGGTTAGAAGGAAAACTGTTTTTT. Looking up the rest from reference TRBV5-1 and TRBJ1-4 gives the full variable domain: KAGVTQTPRYLIKTRGQQVTLSCSPISGHRSVSWYQQTPGQGLQFLFEYFSETQRNKGNFPGRFSGRQFSNSRSEMNVSTLELGDSALYLCASSSGGLEGKLFFGSGTQLSVL.

The chain uses TRBV3-1 and TRBJ2-5; 8 bases line up with TRBD1. The germline V gene encodes CDR1 LGHDT and CDR2 YNNKEL (reference sequence). The CDR3 length is 15 residues. The V segment lost 4 bases and the J segment 11 bases; nucleotides outside the gene matches: 15. The chain's CDR3 is CASSLTKGDRREQYF. In DNA, the CDR3 is TGTGCCAGCAGCCTTACCAAGGGGGACAGGAGGGAGCAGTACTTC.

About this clonotype itself: This may come from a read error, since a much larger clone is one base off. The CDR3 does not close with the conserved phenylalanine or tryptophan, likely indicating a read error. This chain uses TRBV12-3 or TRBV12-4 with TRBJ1-2, with D hard to call. V was shortened by 3 bases and J by 4 bases, with 9 bases between the two germline ends. The CDR3 extends over 13 amino acids. The CDR3 sequence is CASSLEVRYGYTV. In DNA form, the CDR3 reads TGTGCCAGCAGTTTGGAGGTCCGCTATGGCTACACCGTC.

This clonotype was observed once. This chain joins TRBV20-1 and TRBJ1-5, with TRBD1 as a possible D gene (6 bases). V dropped 2 bases and J dropped 6 bases, with 17 bases sitting between them. The CDR3 contains 15 residues. In germline, CDR1 is DFQATT, CDR2 SNEGSKA (reference sequence). DNA for the CDR3: TGCAGTGCTAGATCGTCCGGACAGTTCGGTCAGCCCCAGCATTTT. Its translation: CSARSSGQFGQPQHF.

V gene TRBV11-2 combines with J gene TRBJ2-5, with 8 bases that match TRBD2. The CDR3 totals 14 residues. Germline V gives CDR1 SGHAT, CDR2 FQNNGV. V lost 2 bases, J lost 4 bases, and 3 bases stayed unmatched. CDR3 DNA: TGTGCCAGCAGCTTAACCGCGGGAGGAGAGACCCAGTACTTC. Its translation: CASSLTAGGETQYF.

This clonotype came up a few times. The chain links TRBV7-9 to TRBJ2-1; TRBD2 agrees at 12 bases. Germline CDR1 and CDR2: SEHNR and FQNEAQ (reference sequence). V lost 5 bases to trimming and J lost 7 bases; unmatched junction nucleotides: 6. The CDR3 spans 15 residues. The DNA of the CDR3 is TGTGCCAGCAGCGCTAGCGGGGGGGCCCGGAATGAGCAGTTCTTC. Encoded protein: CASSASGGARNEQFF.